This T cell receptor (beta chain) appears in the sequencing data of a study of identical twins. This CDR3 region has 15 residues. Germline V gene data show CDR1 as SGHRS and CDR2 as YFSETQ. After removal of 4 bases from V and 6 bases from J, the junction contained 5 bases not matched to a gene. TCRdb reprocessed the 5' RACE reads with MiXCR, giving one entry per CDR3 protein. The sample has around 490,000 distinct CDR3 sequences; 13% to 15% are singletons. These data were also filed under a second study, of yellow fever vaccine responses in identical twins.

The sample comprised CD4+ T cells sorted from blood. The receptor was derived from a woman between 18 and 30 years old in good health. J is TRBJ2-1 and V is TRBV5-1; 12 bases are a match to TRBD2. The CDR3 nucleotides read TGCGCCAGCAGCCAGCTAGCGGGAGGGGTCAATGAGCAGTTCTTC. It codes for CASSQLAGGVNEQFF.